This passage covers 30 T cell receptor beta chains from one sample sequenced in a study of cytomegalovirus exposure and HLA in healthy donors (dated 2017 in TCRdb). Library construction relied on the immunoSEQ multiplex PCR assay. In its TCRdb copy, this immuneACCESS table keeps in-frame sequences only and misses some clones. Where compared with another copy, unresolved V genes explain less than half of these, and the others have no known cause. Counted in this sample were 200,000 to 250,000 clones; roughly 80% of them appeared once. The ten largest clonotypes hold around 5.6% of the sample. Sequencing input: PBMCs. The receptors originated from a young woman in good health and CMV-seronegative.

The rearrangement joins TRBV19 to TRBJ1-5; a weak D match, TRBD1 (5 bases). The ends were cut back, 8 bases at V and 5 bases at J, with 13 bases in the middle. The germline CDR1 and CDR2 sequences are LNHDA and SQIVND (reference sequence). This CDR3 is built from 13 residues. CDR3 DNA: TGTGCCAGTGCCCTGGGGGGGGATCAGCCCCAGCATTTT. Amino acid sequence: CASALGGDQPQHF.

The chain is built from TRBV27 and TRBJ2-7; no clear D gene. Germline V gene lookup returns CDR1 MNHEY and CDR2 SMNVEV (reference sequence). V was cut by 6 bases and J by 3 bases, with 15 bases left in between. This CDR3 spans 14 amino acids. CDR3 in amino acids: CASSRFLGSYEQYF. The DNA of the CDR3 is TGTGCCAGCAGCCGCTTTTTAGGAAGCTACGAGCAGTACTTC.

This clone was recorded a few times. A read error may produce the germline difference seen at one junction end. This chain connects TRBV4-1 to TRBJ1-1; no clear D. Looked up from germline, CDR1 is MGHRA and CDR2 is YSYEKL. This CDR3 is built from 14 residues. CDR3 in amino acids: CASSQVGRNTEAFF. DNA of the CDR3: TGCGCCAGCAGCCAAGTGGGCCGTAACACCGAAGCTTTCTTT.

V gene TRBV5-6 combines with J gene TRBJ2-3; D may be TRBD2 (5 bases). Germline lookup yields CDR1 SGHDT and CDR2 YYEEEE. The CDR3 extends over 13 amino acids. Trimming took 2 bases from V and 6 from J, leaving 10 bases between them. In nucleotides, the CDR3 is TGTGCCAGCAGCTTTAAGCGGCCCGATACGCAGTATTTT. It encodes CASSFKRPDTQYF.

CDR3 region: CASSVGTGYQPQHF. For the CDR3, the DNA is TGTGCCAGTAGTGTCGGGACAGGGTATCAGCCCCAGCATTTT. The chain is built from TRBV19 and TRBJ1-5; TRBD1 aligns across 9 bases. CDR3 length: 14 amino acids. J lost 5 bases, V lost 5 bases, and 4 bases had no gene match. CDR1 and CDR2 (germline): LNHDA, SQIVND (reference sequence).

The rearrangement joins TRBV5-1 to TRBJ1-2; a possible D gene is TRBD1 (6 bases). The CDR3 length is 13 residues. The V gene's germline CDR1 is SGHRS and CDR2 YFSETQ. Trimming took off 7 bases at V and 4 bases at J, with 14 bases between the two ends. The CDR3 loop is CASSEPGAYGYTF. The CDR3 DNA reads TGCGCCAGCTCCGAACCAGGGGCCTATGGCTACACCTTC.

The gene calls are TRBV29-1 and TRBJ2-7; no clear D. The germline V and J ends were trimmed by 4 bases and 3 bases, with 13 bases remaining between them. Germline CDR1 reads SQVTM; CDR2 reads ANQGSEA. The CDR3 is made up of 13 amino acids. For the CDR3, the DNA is TGCAGCGTTGTGGTAACAGCTGACTACGAGCAGTACTTC. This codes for CSVVVTADYEQYF.

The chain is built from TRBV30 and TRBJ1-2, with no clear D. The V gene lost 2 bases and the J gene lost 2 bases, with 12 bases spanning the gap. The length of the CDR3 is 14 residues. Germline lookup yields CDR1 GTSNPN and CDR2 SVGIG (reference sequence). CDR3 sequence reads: CAWSLYIGNYGYTF. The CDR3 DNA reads TGTGCCTGGAGTTTGTACATCGGAAACTATGGCTACACCTTC.

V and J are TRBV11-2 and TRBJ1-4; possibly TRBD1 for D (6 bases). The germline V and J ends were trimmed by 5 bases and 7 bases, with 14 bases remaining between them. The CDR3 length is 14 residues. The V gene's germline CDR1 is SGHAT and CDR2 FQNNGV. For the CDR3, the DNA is TGTGCCAGCAGCCTTCGACAGGCGGGTGAAAAACTGTTTTTT. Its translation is CASSLRQAGEKLFF.

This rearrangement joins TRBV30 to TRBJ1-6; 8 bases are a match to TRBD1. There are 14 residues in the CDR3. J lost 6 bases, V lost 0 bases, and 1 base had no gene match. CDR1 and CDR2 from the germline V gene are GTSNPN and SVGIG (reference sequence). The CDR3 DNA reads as TGTGCCTGGAGTGTGGGACAGGTTAATTCACCCCTCCACTTT. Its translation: CAWSVGQVNSPLHF.

The CDR3 bases are TGTGCTAGTGGTTTGGGACGGGAGCAGTACTTC. It is translated as CASGLGREQYF. The J gene is TRBJ2-7, the V gene TRBV12-5, with D unclear. V lost 1 base, J lost 7 bases, and 5 bases lay in between. Germline-derived CDR1 and CDR2 are LGHNT and FRNRAP. The CDR3 totals 11 residues.

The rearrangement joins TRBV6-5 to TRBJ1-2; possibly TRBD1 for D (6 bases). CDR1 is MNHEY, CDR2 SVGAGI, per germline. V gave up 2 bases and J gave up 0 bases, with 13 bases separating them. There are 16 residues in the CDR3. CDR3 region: CASSYKRGSTNYGYTF. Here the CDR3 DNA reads TGTGCCAGCAGTTACAAAAGGGGGTCGACTAACTATGGCTACACCTTC.

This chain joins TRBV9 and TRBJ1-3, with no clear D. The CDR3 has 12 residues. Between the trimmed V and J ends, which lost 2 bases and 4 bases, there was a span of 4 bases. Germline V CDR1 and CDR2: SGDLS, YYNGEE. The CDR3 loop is CASSVPGNTIYF. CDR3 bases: TGTGCCAGCAGCGTTCCAGGAAACACCATATATTTT.

The CDR3 DNA sequence: TGCGCCAGCAGTGATCACCTAGCGGGAAAATCCTACAATGAGCAGTTCTTC. Translating gives CASSDHLAGKSYNEQFF. The rearrangement uses TRBV10-1 and TRBJ2-1, with 9 bases identical to TRBD2. J gave up 1 base and V 3 bases, and 7 bases lay outside the gene matches. The CDR3 consists of 17 residues. Germline CDR1 and CDR2: WNHNN and SYGVQD (reference sequence).

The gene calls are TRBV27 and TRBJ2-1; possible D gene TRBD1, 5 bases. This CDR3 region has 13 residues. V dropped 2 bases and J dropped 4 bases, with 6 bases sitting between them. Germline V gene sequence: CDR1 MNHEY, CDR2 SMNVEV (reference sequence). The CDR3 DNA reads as TGTGCCAGCAGTTTAGACAGTTACAATGAGCAGTTCTTC. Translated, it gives CASSLDSYNEQFF.

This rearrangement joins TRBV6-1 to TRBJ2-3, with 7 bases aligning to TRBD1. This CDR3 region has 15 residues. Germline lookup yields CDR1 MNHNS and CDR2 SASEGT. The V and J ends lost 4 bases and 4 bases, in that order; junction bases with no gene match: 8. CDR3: CASSALGGRADTQYF. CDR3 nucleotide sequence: TGTGCCAGCAGTGCTCTAGGGGGCAGGGCAGATACGCAGTATTTT.

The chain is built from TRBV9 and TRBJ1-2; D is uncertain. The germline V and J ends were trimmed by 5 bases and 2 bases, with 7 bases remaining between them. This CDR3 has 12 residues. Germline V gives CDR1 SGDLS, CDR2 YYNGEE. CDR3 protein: CASRRENYGYTF. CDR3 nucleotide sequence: TGTGCCAGCAGGAGGGAGAACTATGGCTACACCTTC.

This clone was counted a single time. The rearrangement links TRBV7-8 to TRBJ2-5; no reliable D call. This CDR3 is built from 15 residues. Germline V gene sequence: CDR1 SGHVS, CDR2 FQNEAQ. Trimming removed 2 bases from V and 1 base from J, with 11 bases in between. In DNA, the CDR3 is TGTGCCAGCAGCTTATTTGCGGACCCCCAAGAGACCCAGTACTTC. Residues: CASSLFADPQETQYF.

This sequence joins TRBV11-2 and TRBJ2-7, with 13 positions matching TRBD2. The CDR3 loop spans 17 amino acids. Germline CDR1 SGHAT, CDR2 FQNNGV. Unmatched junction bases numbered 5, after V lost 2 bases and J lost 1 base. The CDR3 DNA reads TGTGCCAGCAGCTTAATAACTAGCGGGGGGGCTTCCTACGAGCAGTACTTC. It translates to CASSLITSGGASYEQYF. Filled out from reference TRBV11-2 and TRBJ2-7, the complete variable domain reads EAGVAQSPRYKIIEKRQSVAFWCNPISGHATLYWYQQILGQGPKLLIQFQNNGVVDDSQLPKDRFSAERLKGVDSTLKIQPAKLEDSAVYLCASSLITSGGASYEQYFGPGTRLTVT.

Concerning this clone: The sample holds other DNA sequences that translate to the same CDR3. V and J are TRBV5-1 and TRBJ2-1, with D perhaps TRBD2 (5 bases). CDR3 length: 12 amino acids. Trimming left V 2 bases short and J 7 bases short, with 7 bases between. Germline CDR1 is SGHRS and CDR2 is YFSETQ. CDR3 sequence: CASSLLGNEQFF. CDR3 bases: TGCGCCAGCAGCTTACTAGGAAATGAGCAGTTCTTC.

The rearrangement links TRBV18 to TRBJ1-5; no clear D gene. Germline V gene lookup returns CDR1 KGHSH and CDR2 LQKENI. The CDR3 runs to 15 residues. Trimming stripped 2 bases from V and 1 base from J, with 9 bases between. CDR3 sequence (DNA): TGTGCCAGCTCACCAGGTGAGGGAAGCAATCAGCCCCAGCATTTT. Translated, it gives CASSPGEGSNQPQHF.

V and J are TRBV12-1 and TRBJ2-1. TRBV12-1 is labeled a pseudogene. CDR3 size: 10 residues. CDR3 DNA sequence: TGTGCCAGCAGCTCCGGGACGAAGTTCTTC. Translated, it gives CASSSGTKFF.

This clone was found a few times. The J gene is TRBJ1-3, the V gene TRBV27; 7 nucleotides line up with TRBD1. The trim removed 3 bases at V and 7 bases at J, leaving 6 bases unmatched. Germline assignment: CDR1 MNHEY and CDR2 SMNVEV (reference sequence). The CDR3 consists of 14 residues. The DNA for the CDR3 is TGTGCCAGCAGTTTGGTGGCAGGGGGTAACACCATATATTTT. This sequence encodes CASSLVAGGNTIYF.

As DNA, the CDR3 is TGTGCCAGCAGCGCCGACGGAGTAGATACGCAGTATTTT. Its protein product is CASSADGVDTQYF. The V gene is TRBV11-1, the J gene TRBJ2-3; D is ambiguous. V dropped 5 bases and J dropped 5 bases, with 11 bases sitting between them. The germline gives CDR1 SGHAT, CDR2 FQDESV (reference sequence). The CDR3 contains 13 residues. The variable domain in full, completed from reference TRBV11-1 and TRBJ2-3, reads EAEVAQSPRYKITEKSQAVAFWCDPISGHATLYWYRQILGQGPELLVQFQDESVVDDSQLPKDRFSAERLKGVDSTLKIQPAELGDSAMYLCASSADGVDTQYFGPGTRLTVL.

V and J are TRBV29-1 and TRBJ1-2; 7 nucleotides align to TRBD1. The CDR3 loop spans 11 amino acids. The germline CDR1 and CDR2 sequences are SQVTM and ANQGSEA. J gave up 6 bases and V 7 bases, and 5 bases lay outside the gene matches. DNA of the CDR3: TGCAGCGCTCACAGGGGAGATGGCTACACCTTC. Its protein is CSAHRGDGYTF.

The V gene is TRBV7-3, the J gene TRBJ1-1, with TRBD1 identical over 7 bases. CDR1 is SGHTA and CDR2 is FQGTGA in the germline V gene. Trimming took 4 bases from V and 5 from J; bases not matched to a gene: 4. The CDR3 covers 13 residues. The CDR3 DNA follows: TGTGCCAGCAGCTGGGACAGTAGGACTGAAGCTTTCTTT. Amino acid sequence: CASSWDSRTEAFF. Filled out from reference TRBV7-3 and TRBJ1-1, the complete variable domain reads GAGVSQTPSNKVTEKGKYVELRCDPISGHTALYWYRQSLGQGPEFLIYFQGTGAADDSGLPNDRFFAVRPEGSVSTLKIQRTERGDSAVYLCASSWDSRTEAFFGQGTRLTVV.

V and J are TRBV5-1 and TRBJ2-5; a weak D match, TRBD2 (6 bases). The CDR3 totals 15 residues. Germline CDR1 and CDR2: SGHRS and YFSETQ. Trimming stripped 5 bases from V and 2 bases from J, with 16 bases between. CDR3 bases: TGCGCCAGCAGGTCCCGGGGGACGGAACAAGAGACCCAGTACTTC. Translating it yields CASRSRGTEQETQYF. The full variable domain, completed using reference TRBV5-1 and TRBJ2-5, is KAGVTQTPRYLIKTRGQQVTLSCSPISGHRSVSWYQQTPGQGLQFLFEYFSETQRNKGNFPGRFSGRQFSNSRSEMNVSTLELGDSALYLCASRSRGTEQETQYFGPGTRLLVL.

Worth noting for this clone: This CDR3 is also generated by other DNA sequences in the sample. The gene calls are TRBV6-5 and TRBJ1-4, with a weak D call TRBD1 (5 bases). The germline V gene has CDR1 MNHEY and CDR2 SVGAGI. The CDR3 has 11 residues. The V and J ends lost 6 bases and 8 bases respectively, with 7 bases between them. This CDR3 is CASRGEEKLFF. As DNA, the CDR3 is TGTGCCAGCAGAGGGGAGGAAAAACTGTTTTTT.

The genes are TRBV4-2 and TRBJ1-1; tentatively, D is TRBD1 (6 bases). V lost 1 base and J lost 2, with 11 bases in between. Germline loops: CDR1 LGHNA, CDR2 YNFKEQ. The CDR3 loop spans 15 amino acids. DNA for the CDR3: TGTGCCAGCAGCCAAGCGACAGGAGCTAACACTGAAGCTTTCTTT. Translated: CASSQATGANTEAFF.

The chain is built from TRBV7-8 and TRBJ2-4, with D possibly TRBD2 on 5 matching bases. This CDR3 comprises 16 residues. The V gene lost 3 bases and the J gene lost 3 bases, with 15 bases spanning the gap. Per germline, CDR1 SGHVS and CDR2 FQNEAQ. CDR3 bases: TGTGCCAGCAGCTTGAGTTCCGGGGTCGGCAAAAACATTCAGTACTTC. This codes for CASSLSSGVGKNIQYF.